A selection of T cell receptor beta chains follows, all from one sample in a study of metastatic and nonmetastatic thyroid tumors. TCRdb called clones again from the PCR reads with MiXCR. Seen here are about 85,000 clones, roughly 8.6% observed once, and the top ten hold 8.8%. Sequenced sample: blood. The source of these receptors is a female donor with papillary thyroid cancer or a benign thyroid nodule (not recorded which). Some clones in this sample may be carry-over from other donors' samples. Both conserved end residues are part of each CDR3. Each record gives: clone size, D gene, V gene, J gene, CDR3 DNA, CDR3 protein. D genes are given only for firm matches. Rows may omit the clone size; those that give it use once, few, many or a size class.

medium-sized,TRBD2,TRBV6-1,TRBJ2-1,TGTGCCAGCAGCGTTCTAGCGGGGGGGACCAATGAGCAGTTCTTC,CASSVLAGGTNEQFF
many,TRBD2,TRBV9,TRBJ2-3,TGTGCCAGCAGCCCCTTGTCGGGGGGGTACACAGATACGCAGTATTTT,CASSPLSGGYTDTQYF
many,NA,TRBV10-2,TRBJ1-1,TGCGCCAGCAGCCCGGGCTCCGAGAACACTGAAGCTTTCTTT,CASSPGSENTEAFF
few,NA,TRBV6-2/TRBV6-3,TRBJ2-7,TGTGCCAGCAGTTACACGGTGGCAACATCCGAGCAGCACTTC,CASSYTVATSEQHF
few,TRBD2,TRBV9,TRBJ2-5,TGTGCCAGCAGCGTAGGTTCTAGCGGGGGGGCCGAGACCCAGTACTTC,CASSVGSSGGAETQYF
NA,TRBD2,TRBV6-2/TRBV6-3,TRBJ2-2,TGTGCCAGCAGTTACCGACCCGGGACTAGCGGGGTGGCGGGCGGGGAGCTGTTTTTT,CASSYRPGTSGVAGGELFF
NA,NA,TRBV15,TRBJ1-1,TGTGCCACCAGCAGAGATCTGGGGGGCTTGGGTGAAGCTTTCTTT,CATSRDLGGLGEAFF
many,NA,TRBV6-1,TRBJ2-7,TGTGCCAGCAGTGAAGCGGGGGGCCCACCCTACGAGCAGTACTTC,CASSEAGGPPYEQYF
many,NA,TRBV3-1,TRBJ1-5,TGTGCCAGCAGCCAAGAACAATCCGATGGCAATCAGCCCCAGCATTTT,CASSQEQSDGNQPQHF
many,NA,TRBV10-1,TRBJ2-7,TGCGCCAGCAGTGCGGTGACAGAGGCTGGCGAGCAGTACTTC,CASSAVTEAGEQYF
many,NA,TRBV12-3/TRBV12-4,TRBJ2-3,TGTGCCAGCAGTTTCGAATATACGCAGTATTTT,CASSFEYTQYF